The rows below give T cell receptor beta chains drawn from one sample of a study of long-term antiretroviral therapy in people with HIV. Sequencing used immunoSEQ multiplex PCR; TCRdb keeps in-frame clones, though not all of them. This sample yields around 16,000 clones, of which roughly 90% are seen a single time; about 12% belongs to the top ten. This material consisted of unsorted PBMCs, taken 0.7 years before starting antiretroviral therapy. These receptors were taken from a man aged 50 to 60 with HIV. Both conserved end residues are part of each CDR3. D genes are given only for firm matches. For some rows the clone size is stated as once, few or many, or as a class when expanded; others skip it.

j_call v_call clone_size d_call cdr3_aa
TRBJ2-2 TRBV29-1 . . CSVDYGGNTGELFF
TRBJ2-5 TRBV11-3 . TRBD2 CASSSTSGSETQYF
TRBJ2-5 TRBV11-3 . TRBD2 CASSTGTSGETQYF
TRBJ2-3 TRBV19 . . CASSIVSVYSTDTQYF
TRBJ2-2 TRBV27 . . CASSLDRPWPTRELFF
TRBJ2-2 TRBV5-1 . . CASSGRGARTGELFF
TRBJ1-1 TRBV19 . TRBD1 CASNQLGGVLTEAFF
TRBJ2-1 TRBV11-2 . . CASSVQRGHYNEQFF
TRBJ1-2 TRBV25-1 . TRBD1 CASSERTGVSDGYTF
TRBJ2-7 TRBV18 . TRBD1 CASSPGTGGFYEQYF
TRBJ2-2 TRBV4-2 . TRBD1 CASSPRDRGAGELFF
TRBJ1-2 TRBV11-2 once TRBD1 CASSSRTGNYGYTF
TRBJ2-1 TRBV15 . TRBD1 CATSTALGTGKDNEQFF
TRBJ2-5 TRBV6-5 . . CASIPPQETQYF
TRBJ2-1 TRBV18 . . CASSLLTGTYNEQFF
TRBJ2-7 TRBV28 . . CASSLNPSAAIDEQYF
TRBJ1-1 TRBV7-9 . TRBD1 CASSITGGPEVEAFF
TRBJ1-1 TRBV21-1 . . CASSNFGPGEDTEAFF
TRBJ1-2 TRBV7-3 . TRBD1 CASSLDYRGQYGYTF
TRBJ1-4 TRBV28 . . CASSLVQGNEKLFF
TRBJ2-1 TRBV6-6 . . CASSYNGGSGPNEQFF
TRBJ1-1 TRBV25-1 . . CASSGGYTEAFF
TRBJ1-2 TRBV7-3 . . CASSPRGPENYGYTF
TRBJ2-7 TRBV4-2 . . CASSREIGAYEQYF
TRBJ2-1 TRBV28 . . CASSLPTLNEQFF
TRBJ1-2 TRBV28 . TRBD1 CASSLRDGTGGEGYTF
TRBJ2-2 TRBV9 . TRBD2 CASSVVTGLNTGELFF
TRBJ2-6 TRBV5-1 . . CASSFQASGANVLTF
TRBJ2-6 TRBV2 . TRBD1 CASSWDRGGAGANVLTF
TRBJ1-5 TRBV7-2 . . CASSLAQPLDQPQHF
TRBJ2-5 TRBV5-1 . . CASSLGPGPGQETQYF
TRBJ1-2 TRBV13 . TRBD1 CASSLDRRRSYTF
TRBJ2-7 TRBV7-2 . TRBD2 CASSLAPISGGAYEQYF
TRBJ2-7 TRBV28 . . CASSVSPPAYEQYF
TRBJ1-2 TRBV5-4 . TRBD1 CASSGSTGVTYGYTF
TRBJ1-3 TRBV28 . . CASSPSLGVISGNTIYF
TRBJ2-7 TRBV9 . TRBD1 CASSLGQGSYEQYF
TRBJ2-7 TRBV5-4 large TRBD2 CASSLTGGPAYEQYF
TRBJ2-5 TRBV27 . TRBD2 CASSLRGRETQYF
TRBJ1-5 TRBV10-3 . . CAISTLGVGNQPQHF
TRBJ2-7 TRBV7-3 . TRBD2 CASSFMGGGLSYEQYF
TRBJ2-3 TRBV6-5 . . CASSYGGWEYF
TRBJ1-6 TRBV25-1 . . CASSEGVWSPLHF
TRBJ2-3 TRBV7-3 . . CASSQMRDSKGSDTQYF
TRBJ2-7 TRBV5-5 . . CASSEGYGYEQYF
TRBJ2-5 TRBV5-1 . . CASGLTGEVDQETQYF
TRBJ2-3 TRBV29-1 . TRBD2 CSGLAGADTQYF
TRBJ2-7 TRBV19 . TRBD2 CASSISSGSMYEQYF